Sequencing of this TCR beta chain was carried out in a study of PD-L1 blockade in urothelial cancer. In the study overall: Blood underwent analysis 3 weeks (second dose) and 6 weeks after treatment began.

The CDR3 has 15 residues. Germline lookup yields CDR1 SGHNT and CDR2 YYREEE (reference sequence). Trimming cost V 0 bases and J 2 bases, with 11 bases left between them. Data came from immunoSEQ multiplex PCR; TCRdb stores just in-frame clones and leaves some out. Of about 57,000 clones in the sample, about 86% were seen once. The receptor was isolated from a man in his fifties or sixties with urothelial cancer. This chain links TRBV5-4 with TRBJ2-5; maybe TRBD2 (6 bases). Sequences were derived from PBMCs, sampled around atezolizumab (anti-PD-L1) treatment. The CDR3 reads CASSLGVGGQETQYF. CDR3 in DNA: TGTGCCAGCAGCTTGGGCGTGGGAGGACAAGAGACCCAGTACTTC.